The 3 T cell receptor beta chains in this list originate from one sample, sequenced in a study of Ad26.COV2.S vaccination and SARS-CoV-2 variants. Treatment reported: around 19 received Ad26.COV2.S at low or high dose, single or two shots; roughly five received placebo; per-sample allocation not given. Specimens were obtained on day 63 following the first vaccine or placebo injection. TCRdb's table, derived via immunoSEQ multiplex PCR, lists solely in-frame clones and lacks some. The sample records roughly 450,000 clones, approximately 90% being singletons. The material sequenced was peripheral blood, taken in a trial of Ad26.COV2.S vaccine versus placebo. These TCRs come from a person aged 18 to 59 who received the Ad26.COV2.S COVID-19 vaccine or a placebo.

This chain connects TRBV7-2 to TRBJ2-3, with D perhaps given as TRBD1 or TRBD2 (6 bases each). The germline gives CDR1 SGHTA, CDR2 FQGNSA. This CDR3 has 14 residues. Between the trimmed V and J ends, which lost 1 base and 4 bases, there was a span of 9 bases. The CDR3 reads CASSLEGGADTQYF. Here the CDR3 DNA reads TGTGCCAGCAGCTTAGAGGGGGGAGCAGATACGCAGTATTTT. Together with reference TRBV7-2 and TRBJ2-3, the CDR3 gives the full variable domain: GAGVSQSPSNKVTEKGKDVELRCDPISGHTALYWYRQSLGQGLEFLIYFQGNSAPDKSGLPSDRFSAERTGGSVSTLTIQRTQQEDSAVYLCASSLEGGADTQYFGPGTRLTVL.

V usage is TRBV5-1 and J usage is TRBJ2-7, with TRBD1 identical over 11 bases. Germline lookup yields CDR1 SGHRS and CDR2 YFSETQ. The junction had 4 bases not matched to a gene; V was cut back by 0 bases and J by 2 bases. The CDR3 has 16 amino acids. The CDR3 loop is CASSLGTGGYTYEQYF. Written as DNA, the CDR3 is TGCGCCAGCAGCTTGGGGACAGGGGGCTACACCTACGAGCAGTACTTC.

The J gene is TRBJ2-3, the V gene TRBV30; 10 positions match TRBD2. Per germline, CDR1 GTSNPN and CDR2 SVGIG (reference sequence). The CDR3 extends over 16 amino acids. V shed 3 bases, J shed 4 bases, and the junction held 10 bases outside the gene matches. CDR3 sequence: CAWRIPLAGIPDTQYF. DNA of the CDR3: TGTGCCTGGAGGATACCACTAGCGGGAATCCCAGATACGCAGTATTTT. The complete variable domain, with remaining parts taken from reference TRBV30 and TRBJ2-3, reads SQTIHQWPATLVQPVGSPLSLECTVEGTSNPNLYWYRQAAGRGLQLLFYSVGIGQISSEVPQNLSASRPQDRQFILSSKKLLLSDSGFYLCAWRIPLAGIPDTQYFGPGTRLTVL.